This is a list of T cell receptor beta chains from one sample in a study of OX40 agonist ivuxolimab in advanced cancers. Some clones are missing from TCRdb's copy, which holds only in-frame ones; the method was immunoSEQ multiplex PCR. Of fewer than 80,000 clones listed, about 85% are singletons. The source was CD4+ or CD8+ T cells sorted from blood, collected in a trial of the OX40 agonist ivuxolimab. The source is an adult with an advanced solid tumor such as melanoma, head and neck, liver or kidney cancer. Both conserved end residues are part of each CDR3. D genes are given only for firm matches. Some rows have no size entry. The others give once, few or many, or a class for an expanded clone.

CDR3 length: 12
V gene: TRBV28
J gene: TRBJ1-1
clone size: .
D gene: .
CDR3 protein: CASRPPNSRAFF
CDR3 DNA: TGTGCCAGCAGGCCACCCAACAGTAGGGCTTTCTTT

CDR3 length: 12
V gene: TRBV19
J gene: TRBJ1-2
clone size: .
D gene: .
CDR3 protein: CASSISRYGYTF
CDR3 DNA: TGTGCCAGTAGTATTAGTCGGTATGGCTACACCTTC

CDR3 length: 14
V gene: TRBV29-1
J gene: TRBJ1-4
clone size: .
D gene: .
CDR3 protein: CSASPGFTNEKLFF
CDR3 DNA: TGCAGCGCCTCTCCAGGGTTCACTAATGAAAAACTGTTTTTT

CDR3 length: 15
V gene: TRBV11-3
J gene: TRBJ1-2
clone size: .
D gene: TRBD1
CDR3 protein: CASSNWTGGAKGYTF
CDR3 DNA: TGTGCCAGCAGCAACTGGACAGGGGGCGCGAAGGGCTACACCTTC

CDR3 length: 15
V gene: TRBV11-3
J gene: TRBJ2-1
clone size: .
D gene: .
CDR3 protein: CASSLSRYSYNEQFF
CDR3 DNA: TGTGCCAGCAGCTTATCCAGATATTCCTACAATGAGCAGTTCTTC

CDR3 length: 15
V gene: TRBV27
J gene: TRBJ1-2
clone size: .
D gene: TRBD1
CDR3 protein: CASSYHRGGDYGYTF
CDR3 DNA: TGTGCCAGCAGTTACCACAGGGGGGGCGACTATGGCTACACCTTC

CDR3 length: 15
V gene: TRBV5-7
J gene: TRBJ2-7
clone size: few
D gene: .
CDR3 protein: CASSSVLSSSYEQYF
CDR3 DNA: TGTGCCAGCAGCTCGGTATTGAGTAGCTCCTACGAGCAGTACTTC

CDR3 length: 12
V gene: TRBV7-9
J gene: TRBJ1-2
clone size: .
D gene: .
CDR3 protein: CASSPGGDGYTF
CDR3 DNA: TGTGCCAGCAGCCCGGGGGGCGATGGCTACACCTTC

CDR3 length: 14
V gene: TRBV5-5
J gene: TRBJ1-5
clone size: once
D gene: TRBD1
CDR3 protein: CASSTQGGSQPQHF
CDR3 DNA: TGTGCCAGCAGCACACAGGGGGGTAGTCAGCCCCAGCATTTT

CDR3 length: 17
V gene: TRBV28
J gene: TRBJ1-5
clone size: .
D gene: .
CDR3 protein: CASSLGGAAGSNQPQHF
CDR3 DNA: TGTGCCAGCAGTTTGGGGGGGGCCGCGGGGAGCAATCAGCCCCAGCATTTT

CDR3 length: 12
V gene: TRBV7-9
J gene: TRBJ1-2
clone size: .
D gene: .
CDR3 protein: CASSTTTEGYTF
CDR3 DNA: TGTGCCAGCAGCACAACTACGGAGGGCTACACCTTC

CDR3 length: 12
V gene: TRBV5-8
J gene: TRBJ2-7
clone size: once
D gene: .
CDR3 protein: CASSFSGNEQYF
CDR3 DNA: TGTGCCAGCAGCTTCTCTGGGAACGAGCAGTACTTC

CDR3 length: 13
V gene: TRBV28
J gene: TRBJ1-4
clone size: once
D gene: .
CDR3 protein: CAVGGLTNEKLFF
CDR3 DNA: TGTGCCGTTGGGGGGTTAACTAATGAAAAACTGTTTTTT

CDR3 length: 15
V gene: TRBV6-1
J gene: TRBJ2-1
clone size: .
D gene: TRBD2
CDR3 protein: CASSLAGSAYNEQFF
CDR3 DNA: TGTGCCAGCAGTTTAGCGGGAAGTGCCTACAATGAGCAGTTCTTC

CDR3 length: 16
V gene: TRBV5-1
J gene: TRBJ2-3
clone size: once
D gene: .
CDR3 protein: CASSLGRHGNTDTQYF
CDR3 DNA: TGCGCCAGCAGCTTGGGGAGACACGGAAACACAGATACGCAGTATTTT

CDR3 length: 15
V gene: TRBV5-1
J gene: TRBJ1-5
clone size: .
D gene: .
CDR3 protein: CASSLAGQSNQPQHF
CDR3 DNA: TGCGCCAGCAGCTTGGCAGGGCAGAGCAATCAGCCCCAGCATTTT

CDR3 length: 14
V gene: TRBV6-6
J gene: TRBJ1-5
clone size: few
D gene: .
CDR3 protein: CASTRDGSNQPQHF
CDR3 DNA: TGTGCCAGCACCAGGGACGGAAGCAATCAGCCCCAGCATTTT

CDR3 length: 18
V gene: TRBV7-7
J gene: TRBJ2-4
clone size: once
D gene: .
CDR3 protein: CASSRHPGQGLAKNIQYF
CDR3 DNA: TGTGCCAGCAGCCGACATCCCGGGCAGGGTCTAGCCAAAAACATTCAGTACTTC

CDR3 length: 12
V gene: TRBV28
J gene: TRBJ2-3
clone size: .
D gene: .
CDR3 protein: CASSPPSDTQYF
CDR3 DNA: TGTGCCAGCAGTCCACCTTCAGATACGCAGTATTTT

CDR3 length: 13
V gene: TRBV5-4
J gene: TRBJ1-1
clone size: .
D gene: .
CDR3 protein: CASSLGGAYEAFF
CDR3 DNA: TGTGCCAGCAGCTTGGGGGGTGCTTATGAAGCTTTCTTT

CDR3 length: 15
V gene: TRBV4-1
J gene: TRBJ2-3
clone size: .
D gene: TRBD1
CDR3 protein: CASSQQGASTDTQYF
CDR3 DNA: TGCGCCAGCAGTCAACAGGGGGCAAGCACAGATACGCAGTATTTT

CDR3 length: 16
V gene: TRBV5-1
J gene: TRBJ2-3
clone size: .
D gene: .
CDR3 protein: CASSGGTAYSTDTQYF
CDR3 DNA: TGCGCCAGCAGCGGCGGGACGGCCTATAGCACAGATACGCAGTATTTT

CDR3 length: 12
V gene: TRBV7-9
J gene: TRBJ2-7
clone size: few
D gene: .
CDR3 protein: CASSRLGDEQYF
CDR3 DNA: TGTGCCAGCAGTCGGCTAGGGGACGAGCAGTACTTC

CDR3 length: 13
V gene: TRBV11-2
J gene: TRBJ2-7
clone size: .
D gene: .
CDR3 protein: CASSLDQRKKQYF
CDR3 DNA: TGTGCCAGCAGCTTAGATCAACGGAAAAAGCAGTACTTC

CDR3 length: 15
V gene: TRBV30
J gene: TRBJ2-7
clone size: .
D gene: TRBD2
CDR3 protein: CAWSAGASGITEQYF
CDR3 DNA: TGTGCCTGGAGTGCGGGAGCTAGCGGGATAACGGAGCAGTACTTC

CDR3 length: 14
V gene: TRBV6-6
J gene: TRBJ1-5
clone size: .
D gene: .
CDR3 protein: CASRGFGSNQPQHF
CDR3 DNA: TGTGCCAGCAGGGGTTTCGGTAGCAATCAGCCCCAGCATTTT